Below, one T cell receptor (beta chain) is given with its context. No antigen is known for it. Base qualities are not provided; no much larger clone lies one nucleotide away. The method was RT-PCR. Sequencing relied on an Illumina HiSeq 2500. TCRdb trimmed public reads at Q25 via fastp, called clones via MiXCR and kept in-frame beta chains. Rows are combined by CDR3 protein, so each entry shows the most common genes and DNA. The sample data list approximately 530,000 distinct CDR3 sequences, and around 7.7% of these were observed just once. The ten largest account for around 14% of the sample. The germline V end is reduced by 5 bases and the J end by 3 bases; junction bases left unmatched: 9. There are 16 amino acids in the CDR3, from cysteine to phenylalanine inclusive. The entry retains the CDR3 DNA only, 48 bases that are in frame from base 1. The germline V gene specifies SGHTA as CDR1 and FQGNSA as CDR2.

This sample is drawn from a study of response to subunit inactivated influenza vaccine (dated by TCRdb to the late 2010s). With respect to the entire study: The study used deep quantitative T cell receptor repertoire profiling to track responses to a trivalent subunit inactivated influenza vaccine. The research as a whole found: The authors suggested that each seasonal influenza vaccination may recruit only a limited number of new T cells.

The chain links TRBV7-2 with TRBJ2-7, and 11 junction bases match TRBD2. This TCR was sampled from a man aged 50-75 years who received an inactivated influenza vaccine. Donor details come from another sample of the same person, matched by shared clones. The sample consisted of PBMCs from blood, taken 23 months after vaccination. At the DNA level, the sequence is TGTGCCAGCAGCGCACAGCTAGCGGGAGGCAACTACGAGCAGTACTTC. This encodes CASSAQLAGGNYEQYF.